This T cell receptor beta chain is from a study of T cell responses to AZD1222 COVID-19 vaccine. Study-wide results and caveats: There were vaccine-associated CD4 TCRs across spike, dominant at 160-218 and 743-854. As reported, nearly half of all spike-specific TCRs target variant regions that are unmutated.

Profiled with immunoSEQ multiplex PCR; TCRdb holds only in-frame clones, not every one. The sample has approximately 150,000 clones, 85% to 95% seen once. Of note for this clone: The antigen is not known.

The germline gives CDR1 MDHEN, CDR2 SYDVKM. CDR3 size: 15 residues. V lost 6 bases and J lost 8; bases outside the gene matches: 13. The source is an adult in good health. The chain recombines TRBV28 with TRBJ2-1; TRBD1 matches at 7 bases. The sequenced sample was peripheral blood, obtained on day 0 of AZD1222 vaccination. The CDR3 loop reads CASRSTGSGHDEQFF. DNA of the CDR3: TGTGCCAGCAGGTCGACAGGGAGTGGACACGATGAGCAGTTCTTC.